A selection of T cell receptor beta chains follows, all from one sample in a study of T cell clones after liver transplantation. The data were produced by immunoSEQ multiplex PCR, yet TCRdb's version contains in-frame clones alone and is incomplete. The sample lists over 50,000 clones; about 88% were seen once. This specimen was CD4+ T cells from blood, taken before liver transplant. Every receptor here comes from a human donor who received a liver transplant. CDR3s include the opening cysteine and the closing phenylalanine or tryptophan. The D gene is left open where the match is weak. Some rows mark clone size as missing; the rest say once, few, many or name a class of expanded clone.

CDR3aa	CDR3nt	d_gene	j_gene	v_gene	abundance
CASSASGTSYNEQFF	TGTGCCAGCAGCGCGAGTGGGACTTCCTACAATGAGCAGTTCTTC	NA	TRBJ2-1	TRBV9	NA
CASSVPDESRKYGYTF	TGTGCCAGCAGCGTCCCAGATGAATCTCGAAAGTATGGCTACACCTTC	NA	TRBJ1-2	TRBV7-6	NA
CASRQRGGGAGTTFTDTQYF	TGTGCCAGCAGGCAAAGGGGCGGGGGGGCGGGAACCACCTTCACAGATACGCAGTATTTT	TRBD2	TRBJ2-3	TRBV2	many
CASTWAKDQPQHF	TGTGCCAGCACTTGGGCGAAGGATCAGCCCCAGCATTTT	NA	TRBJ1-5	TRBV28	NA
CASSLSLAGLEQFF	TGTGCCAGCAGCTTATCGCTAGCGGGCCTAGAGCAGTTCTTC	TRBD2	TRBJ2-1	TRBV7-2	NA
CASSYGAGKETQYF	TGTGCCAGCTCCTATGGTGCGGGGAAAGAGACCCAGTACTTC	NA	TRBJ2-5	TRBV11-3	NA
CASSSPYSGANVLTF	TGTGCCAGCAGTTCCCCTTACTCTGGGGCCAACGTCCTGACTTTC	NA	TRBJ2-6	TRBV27	NA
CASSSPGQGGYGYTF	TGTGCCAGCAGCTCTCCGGGACAGGGCGGGTATGGCTACACCTTC	TRBD1	TRBJ1-2	TRBV5-4	NA
CASSVLDRAGDTQYF	TGTGCCAGCAGCGTCCTGGACAGGGCGGGAGATACGCAGTATTTT	TRBD1	TRBJ2-3	TRBV9	NA
CASLGSRSGANVLTF	TGTGCCAGCCTTGGCAGCCGTTCTGGGGCCAACGTCCTGACTTTC	NA	TRBJ2-6	TRBV2	NA
CASSDPGLGPEAFF	TGTGCCAGCAGTGATCCAGGACTGGGCCCTGAAGCTTTCTTT	NA	TRBJ1-1	TRBV6-1	NA
CASRTSGARNEQFF	TGCGCCAGCAGAACTAGCGGGGCGCGGAATGAGCAGTTCTTC	TRBD2	TRBJ2-1	TRBV10-2	NA
CASGLGIAGSTEQFF	TGTGCTAGTGGTTTGGGGATAGCGGGAAGTACTGAGCAGTTCTTC	TRBD2	TRBJ2-1	TRBV12-5	NA
CSVVWLPPETQYF	TGCAGCGTTGTGTGGCTGCCTCCAGAGACCCAGTACTTC	NA	TRBJ2-5	TRBV29-1	NA
CASSENRGGQPQHF	TGTGCCAGCAGTGAAAACAGGGGAGGGCAGCCCCAGCATTTT	TRBD1	TRBJ1-5	TRBV2	NA
CASSRTVGDSNQPQHF	TGTGCCAGCAGCAGGACAGTTGGGGATAGCAATCAGCCCCAGCATTTT	NA	TRBJ1-5	TRBV7-9	NA
CASSLAPSIANVLTF	TGTGCCAGTAGTCTAGCACCATCGATAGCCAACGTCCTGACTTTC	NA	TRBJ2-6	TRBV19	NA
CASSVDNSYEQYF	TGTGCCAGCAGCGTGGACAACAGCTACGAGCAGTACTTC	NA	TRBJ2-7	TRBV9	NA